The 32 T cell receptor beta chains listed next were all sequenced from one sample in a study of T cells in Graves' hyperthyroidism and ophthalmopathy. Amplified TCR beta CDR3 regions came from RNA transcripts. First-round RT-PCR targeting the TCR CDR3 was performed with the HTBI primer set. TCRdb itself ran the multiplex PCR reads through MiXCR, one entry per CDR3 protein. The table includes about 520,000 distinct CDR3 sequences, roughly 25% detected once. Source material: blood. The receptors stem from a woman in her 30s with Graves' ophthalmopathy.

The V call is TRBV28, the J call TRBJ1-2; TRBD1 might be the D (6 bases). The CDR3 sequence is 15 residues long. Germline V gene lookup returns CDR1 MDHEN and CDR2 SYDVKM. V dropped 7 bases and J dropped 0 bases, with 15 bases sitting between them. The CDR3 nucleotides are TGTGCCAGCAACCCCAGAGGGGGTGCTAACTATGGCTACACCTTC. Protein product: CASNPRGGANYGYTF.

This sequence joins TRBV20-1 and TRBJ2-2; 10 nucleotides align to TRBD2. Per the germline V gene, CDR1 is DFQATT and CDR2 is SNEGSKA (reference sequence). CDR3 length: 21 amino acids. Unmatched junction bases numbered 16, after V lost 0 bases and J lost 0 bases. This CDR3 reads CSARDYPSGGVLISNTGELFF. The CDR3 DNA reads as TGCAGTGCTAGAGATTATCCGAGCGGGGGGGTTCTAATTTCGAACACCGGGGAGCTGTTTTTT.

On this clonotype itself: A much larger clone differs from this one at a single base, so this may be a read error. The V gene is TRBV12-3 or TRBV12-4, the J gene TRBJ1-2, with 8 bases that match TRBD1. There are 13 residues in the CDR3. CDR3 in amino acids: CVSSRTGHNGYTF. DNA for the CDR3: TGTGTCAGCAGTCGGACAGGGCATAACGGCTACACCTTC.

In this sample, this clonotype turned up many times. The J gene is TRBJ2-3, the V gene TRBV7-8, with TRBD2 identical over 7 bases. The CDR3 has 16 residues. CDR1 SGHVS and CDR2 FQNEAQ come from the germline V gene. V dropped 2 bases and J dropped 1; count of bases not matched to a gene: 6. CDR3 region: CASSLRSGLRTDTQYF. As DNA, the CDR3 is TGTGCCAGCAGCTTAAGGTCGGGACTACGCACAGATACGCAGTATTTT.

The sample holds many counts of this clonotype. J is TRBJ1-1 and V is TRBV10-3; TRBD1 matches 9 bases. This CDR3 is built from 15 residues. Per germline, CDR1 ENHRY and CDR2 SYGVKD. V dropped 5 bases and J dropped 5; count of bases not matched to a gene: 9. The CDR3: CAISTKQGARTEAFF. CDR3 DNA sequence: TGTGCCATCAGTACGAAACAGGGGGCGAGAACTGAAGCTTTCTTT.

This clonotype was detected ten times or more. The genes are TRBV12-3 or TRBV12-4 and TRBJ2-5, with a weak D call TRBD2 (5 bases). Trimming pared 6 bases from V and 5 bases from J, leaving 28 bases between. The CDR3 consists of 18 residues. CDR3 amino acids: CASSFSRSWETEVETQYF. CDR3 nucleotides: TGTGCCAGCAGCTTCTCTAGATCGTGGGAGACGGAAGTTGAGACCCAGTACTTC.

This chain connects TRBV6-1 to TRBJ1-1, with D possibly TRBD1 on 5 matching bases. The CDR3 consists of 15 residues. V lost 5 bases and J lost 5, with 18 bases in between. CDR1 is MNHNS and CDR2 is SASEGT in the germline V gene. CDR3 in DNA: TGTGCCAGCAGTAGGGCCGGGACGGGAGGTACTGAAGCTTTCTTT. This sequence encodes CASSRAGTGGTEAFF.

This clonotype has a count of ten or more. This sequence joins TRBV6-1 and TRBJ2-2; maybe TRBD2 (6 bases). Germline CDR1 and CDR2: MNHNS and SASEGT. This CDR3 is built from 14 residues. V was shortened by 6 bases and J by 3 bases, with 11 bases between the two germline ends. The CDR3, as DNA: TGTGCCAGCAGCGGGACTGTAGACACCGGGGAGCTGTTTTTT. Translating gives CASSGTVDTGELFF.

The sample holds many counts of this clonotype. The chain has TRBV6-1 and TRBJ2-7; 8 bases agree with TRBD2. Germline-derived CDR1 and CDR2 are MNHNS and SASEGT. The V gene end was trimmed by 5 bases and the J gene end by 0 bases; junction bases not matched to a gene: 6. This CDR3 spans 15 amino acids. For the CDR3, the DNA is TGTGCCAGCAGTCTAGCGGGCGCCAGCTCCTACGAGCAGTACTTC. Translated: CASSLAGASSYEQYF.

At least ten counts were recorded for this clonotype. The V gene is TRBV11-3, the J gene TRBJ2-7, with D perhaps TRBD1 (6 bases). Germline V lookup: CDR1 SGHNT, CDR2 YENEEA. V was pared by 6 bases and J by 6 bases, with 12 bases between. The CDR3 contains 12 residues. CDR3 DNA: TGTGCCAGCAGTAGCGCAGGGGTCGAGCAGTACTTC. Its protein product is CASSSAGVEQYF.

With respect to this clonotype: One end of the junction is discordant with germline, which a read error may explain. The chain employs TRBV2 and TRBJ1-1, with no clear D. CDR1 and CDR2 from the germline V gene are SNHLY and FYNNEI. CDR3 length: 12 residues. The CDR3 reads CASKGMNAEAFF. The CDR3 DNA sequence: TGTGCCAGCAAGGGAATGAACGCTGAAGCTTTCTTT.

This sequence joins TRBV12-3 or TRBV12-4 and TRBJ1-2; unclear D gene. The CDR3 length is 14 residues. V dropped 3 bases and J dropped 4 bases, with 12 bases sitting between them. CDR3 sequence: CASSFPGNIYGYTF. DNA of the CDR3: TGTGCCAGCAGTTTTCCCGGAAACATCTATGGCTACACCTTC.

This clonotype was recorded at least ten times. The rearrangement links TRBV12-3 or TRBV12-4 to TRBJ1-1; possible D gene TRBD1, 5 bases. V was cut by 6 bases and J by 4 bases, with 12 bases left in between. The CDR3 sequence is 13 residues long. The CDR3 bases are TGTGCCAGCAGCTTATTGGGGGGCACTGAAGCTTTCTTT. Translated, it gives CASSLLGGTEAFF.

This clonotype was observed at least ten times. The chain couples TRBV28 to TRBJ2-7; possible D gene TRBD1, 5 bases. Germline lookup yields CDR1 MDHEN and CDR2 SYDVKM. V gave up 3 bases and J gave up 0 bases, with 12 bases separating them. This CDR3 contains 15 residues. CDR3 amino acids: CASSFSLTVSYEQYF. CDR3 nucleotide sequence: TGTGCCAGCAGTTTCTCCCTGACAGTCTCCTACGAGCAGTACTTC.

This clonotype was observed at least ten times. The gene calls are TRBV11-2 and TRBJ1-1; D is ambiguous. V lost 5 bases to trimming and J lost 4 bases, with 17 bases between them. The CDR3 length is 15 residues. The V gene's germline CDR1 is SGHAT and CDR2 FQNNGV. The DNA for the CDR3 is TGTGCCAGCAGCCGTTTACGTGACGTTGGCACTGAAGCTTTCTTT. Amino acid sequence: CASSRLRDVGTEAFF.

The genes are TRBV18 and TRBJ2-7; no firm D call. Per the germline V gene, CDR1 is KGHSH and CDR2 is LQKENI. V was trimmed by 4 bases and J by 5 bases, leaving 12 bases between them. CDR3 length: 13 residues. Here the CDR3 DNA reads TGTGCCAGCTCACAGGGTACTGGGGACGAGCAGTACTTC. Translating it yields CASSQGTGDEQYF. The whole variable domain, remainder taken from reference TRBV18 and TRBJ2-7, is NAGVMQNPRHLVRRRGQEARLRCSPMKGHSHVYWYRQLPEEGLKFMVYLQKENIIDESGMPKERFSAEFPKEGPSILRIQQVVRGDSAAYFCASSQGTGDEQYFGPGTRLTVT.

V is TRBV4-1 and J is TRBJ2-7; D remains ambiguous. CDR3 size: 15 residues. Deletions cut 2 bases from V and 0 bases from J, with 11 bases between. Germline V gene data show CDR1 as MGHRA and CDR2 as YSYEKL. The CDR3 coding sequence is TGCGCCAGCAGCCAAAGCGCCTTACTCTCCTACGAGCAGTACTTC. It yields the protein CASSQSALLSYEQYF.

This clonotype was recorded only once. A single base separates this from a much larger clone, so it may be a read error. This chain links TRBV30 with TRBJ1-5, with D maybe TRBD1 (6 bases). Germline V CDR1 and CDR2: GTSNPN, SVGIG (reference sequence). This CDR3 is 14 amino acids long. Trimming took off 5 bases at V and 5 bases at J, with 16 bases between the two ends. CDR3 region: CAWSGTLTYQPQHF. CDR3 bases: TGTGCCTGGTCCGGGACACTCACGTATCAGCCCCAGCATTTT.

This clonotype was counted many times. The V call is TRBV2, the J call TRBJ2-7; D might be TRBD2 (5 bases). The CDR3 spans 13 residues. Germline CDR1 and CDR2: SNHLY and FYNNEI. Trimming took 7 bases from V and 3 from J, leaving 13 bases between them. This CDR3 is CASNLRGNYEQYF. The CDR3 bases are TGTGCCAGCAATCTCCGGGGAAACTACGAGCAGTACTTC.

This clonotype was seen at least ten times. This chain connects TRBV28 to TRBJ1-2; no clear D. This CDR3 region has 13 residues. CDR1 and CDR2 from the germline V gene are MDHEN and SYDVKM. V lost 6 bases, J lost 4 bases, and 12 bases lay in between. The DNA of the CDR3 is TGTGCCAGCAGAACGGACGGTATCTATGGCTACACCTTC. Translating gives CASRTDGIYGYTF.

This clonotype was recorded at least ten times. V is TRBV6-2 or TRBV6-3 and J is TRBJ1-5; 8 positions match TRBD1. V lost 3 bases, J lost 6 bases, and 16 bases stayed unmatched. In germline, CDR1 is MNHEY, CDR2 SVGEGT. The length of the CDR3 is 18 residues. This chain's CDR3 is CASSYDGRTGSVFQPQHF. The CDR3 region has the DNA TGTGCCAGCAGTTATGATGGCCGGACAGGGAGCGTTTTTCAGCCCCAGCATTTT.

This clonotype was observed a few times. The chain employs TRBV6-5 and TRBJ1-6; no definite D call. This CDR3 has 15 amino acids. V shed 0 bases and J shed 11 bases, with 14 bases lying between them. Germline-derived CDR1 and CDR2 are MNHEY and SVGAGI. CDR3 sequence (DNA): TGTGCCAGCAGTTACTCAGGGCAGGCGGAGGCACCCCTCCACTTT. This translates into CASSYSGQAEAPLHF.

V usage is TRBV3-1 and J usage is TRBJ1-2, with D unresolved. From germline, CDR1 is LGHDT and CDR2 YNNKEL (reference sequence). V was trimmed by 1 base and J by 12 bases, leaving 9 bases between them. The CDR3 is 11 residues long. CDR3 residues: CASSQGYGHTF. The CDR3 DNA is TGTGCCAGCAGCCAAGGATATGGACACACCTTC.

This clonotype was counted at least ten times. This sequence joins TRBV7-2 and TRBJ2-1; unclear D gene. The CDR3 has 14 residues. The germline V and J ends were trimmed by 5 bases and 0 bases, with 8 bases remaining between them. Germline loops: CDR1 SGHTA, CDR2 FQGNSA. The CDR3 DNA is TGTGCCAGCAGCCCCGGCAGCTCCTACAATGAGCAGTTCTTC. Translating it yields CASSPGSSYNEQFF.

This clonotype was picked up many times. The chain carries TRBV28 and TRBJ2-7; 7 nucleotides agree with TRBD2. V was clipped by 6 bases and J by 7 bases; unmatched bases: 9. This CDR3 is 13 amino acids long. CDR1 is MDHEN, CDR2 SYDVKM, per germline. The CDR3 sequence is CASSPPGGEEQYF. The DNA for the CDR3 is TGTGCCAGCAGCCCACCTGGGGGGGAGGAGCAGTACTTC.

The V and J genes are TRBV12-3 or TRBV12-4 and TRBJ1-1; D is perhaps TRBD1 (6 bases). The CDR3 contains 13 residues. Trimming stripped 5 bases from V and 3 bases from J, with 10 bases between. The CDR3 is CASSRDTHTEAFF. The CDR3 bases are TGTGCCAGCAGTCGGGACACCCACACTGAAGCTTTCTTT.

This clonotype was picked up a small number of times. This sequence joins TRBV20-1 and TRBJ1-3; 9 positions agree with TRBD1. The germline V gene has CDR1 DFQATT and CDR2 SNEGSKA (reference sequence). CDR3 length equals 14 residues. The CDR3 region has the DNA TGCAGCGCCCCCGGGACAGGGAAGGGAAACACCATATATTTT. Protein product: CSAPGTGKGNTIYF.

The genes are TRBV7-3 and TRBJ2-7; D may be TRBD1 or TRBD2 (5 bases each). Germline V gene lookup returns CDR1 SGHTA and CDR2 FQGTGA. Trimming shortened V by 10 bases and J by 1 base, and 17 bases separated the two germline ends. The CDR3 is 14 residues long. This CDR3 is CATGDQGLSYEQYF. CDR3 bases: TGTGCCACTGGGGACCAGGGCCTTTCCTACGAGCAGTACTTC.

The gene calls are TRBV28 and TRBJ2-6, with D unresolved. The V end was cut by 3 bases, the J end by 1 base, with 10 bases between. Germline loops: CDR1 MDHEN, CDR2 SYDVKM. CDR3 length: 16 residues. The CDR3 sequence: CASSFVSQSGANVLTF. The DNA for the CDR3 is TGTGCCAGCAGTTTTGTAAGCCAATCTGGGGCCAACGTCCTGACTTTC. Combining the CDR3 with reference TRBV28 and TRBJ2-6 gives the whole variable domain DVKVTQSSRYLVKRTGEKVFLECVQDMDHENMFWYRQDPGLGLRLIYFSYDVKMKEKGDIPEGYSVSREKKERFSLILESASTNQTSMYLCASSFVSQSGANVLTFGAGSRLTVL.

This clonotype was picked up many times. The CDR3 DNA reads as TGTGCCAGCAGTCCGGCGACTGGAGGCAATCAGCCCCAGCATTTT. Translating gives CASSPATGGNQPQHF. V and J are TRBV6-1 and TRBJ1-5; D uncertain. Trimming took off 5 bases at V and 2 bases at J, with 13 bases between the two ends. CDR1 and CDR2 from the germline V gene are MNHNS and SASEGT. The CDR3 is 15 residues long.

This clonotype was counted at least ten times. The gene calls are TRBV12-3 or TRBV12-4 and TRBJ1-2; D not certain. Trimming removed 8 bases at V and 0 bases at J, with 10 bases between. The CDR3 sequence is 13 residues long. In DNA form, the CDR3 reads TGTGCCAGCGGGAATACACCTAACTATGGCTACACCTTC. Protein sequence: CASGNTPNYGYTF.

This chain connects TRBV5-1 to TRBJ1-1, with D perhaps matching TRBD1 (6 bases). Trimming shortened V by 4 bases and J by 4 bases, and 11 bases separated the two germline ends. This CDR3 has 13 amino acids. Germline V gene data show CDR1 as SGHRS and CDR2 as YFSETQ. CDR3 amino acids: CASSRGAPTEAFF. DNA of the CDR3: TGCGCCAGCAGCAGGGGGGCGCCCACTGAAGCTTTCTTT.